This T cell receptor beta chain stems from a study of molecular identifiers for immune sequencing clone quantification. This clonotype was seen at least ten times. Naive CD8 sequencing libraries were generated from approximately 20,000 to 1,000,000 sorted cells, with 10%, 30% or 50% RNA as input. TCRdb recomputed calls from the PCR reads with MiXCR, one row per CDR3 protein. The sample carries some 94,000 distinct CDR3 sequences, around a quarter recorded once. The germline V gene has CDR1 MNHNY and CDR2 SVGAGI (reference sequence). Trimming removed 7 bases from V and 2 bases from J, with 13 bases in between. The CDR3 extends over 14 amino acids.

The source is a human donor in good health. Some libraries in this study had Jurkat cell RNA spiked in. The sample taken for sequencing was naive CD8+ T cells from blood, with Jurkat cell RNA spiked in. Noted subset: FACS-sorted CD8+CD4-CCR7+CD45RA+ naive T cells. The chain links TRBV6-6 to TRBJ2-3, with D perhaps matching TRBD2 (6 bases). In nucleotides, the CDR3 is TGTGCCAGCACTCAACCGGGAGCCACAGATACGCAGTATTTT. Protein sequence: CASTQPGATDTQYF.